This is a list of T cell receptor beta chains from one sample in a study of cytomegalovirus exposure and HLA in healthy donors. Profiling relied on immunoSEQ multiplex PCR, and the TCRdb table lists in-frame clones only, not all of them. The table has 150,000 to 250,000 clones, 75% to 90% seen once. The sequencing sample was made of PBMCs. The source is a woman aged 45-60 years in good health and CMV-seropositive. Each CDR3 is given without its conserved first and last residue. The order of the fields is J gene, V gene, CDR3 protein.

TRBJ1-1 | TRBV7-2 | ASNRGGPDTEAF
TRBJ1-2 | TRBV28 | ASTLGRDYGYT
TRBJ2-7 | TRBV4-2 | ASSLNPGLAGEQY
TRBJ2-2 | TRBV30 | AGRTGPNTGELF
TRBJ2-7 | TRBV27 | ASSPGTESYEQY
TRBJ1-2 | TRBV6-5 | ASSRGPKEGYT
TRBJ2-1 | TRBV10-3 | AIREDRAGNEQF
TRBJ2-5 | TRBV7-9 | ASSPLGLAAQETQY
TRBJ1-1 | TRBV28 | ASSSPQGNTEAF
TRBJ2-1 | TRBV11-2 | ASSILGEVF
TRBJ2-3 | TRBV4-2 | ASSGRSYTQY
TRBJ2-3 | TRBV6-1 | ASSAPGQGAADTQY
TRBJ1-1 | TRBV5-1 | ASSDTGTEAF
TRBJ1-1 | TRBV6-6 | ASNTGEVTEAF
TRBJ2-1 | TRBV10-2 | ASSPSGRAWNEQF
TRBJ1-2 | TRBV7-9 | SSSLLATYGYT
TRBJ2-7 | TRBV6-6 | ASRGTQLLYEQY
TRBJ1-5 | TRBV19 | ASSKGQNQPQH
TRBJ1-6 | TRBV28 | ASSPVDSPLH
TRBJ1-2 | TRBV10-3 | AISPGQGAELYGYT
TRBJ1-3 | TRBV5-8 | ASSLKGTGSGNTIY
TRBJ2-5 | TRBV29-1 | SVAGSGTGGGETQY
TRBJ1-1 | TRBV7-9 | ASSPRGTGTEAF
TRBJ1-4 | TRBV29-1 | SVSGQGAEKLF
TRBJ2-3 | TRBV12-2 | ASRLSRRGTQY
TRBJ1-5 | TRBV28 | ASSHPDRNNQPQH
TRBJ2-1 | TRBV11-2 | ASSLDGRPGNEQF
TRBJ2-5 | TRBV7-8 | ASRSGTVQETQY
TRBJ2-1 | TRBV7-9 | SSSRAGRDEQF
TRBJ1-5 | TRBV4-1 | ASSQDMGAGSNQPQH
TRBJ2-1 | TRBV28 | ASSLMGDSSYNEQF
TRBJ2-7 | TRBV2 | ASSGQGGFYEQY
TRBJ2-2 | TRBV30 | AWSATGVTGELF
TRBJ2-1 | TRBV4-2 | ASSQATGPNNEQF
TRBJ2-7 | TRBV4-2 | ASSQGGGLAFYEQY
TRBJ2-3 | TRBV25-1 | ASTPQFLTDTQY
TRBJ1-2 | TRBV5-1 | ASSLGVQGINGYT
TRBJ2-1 | TRBV7-6 | ASSSSGGASSYNEQF
TRBJ2-4 | TRBV19 | ASSWGGNIQY
TRBJ1-5 | TRBV5-6 | ASSLLGQGLLNQPQH
TRBJ2-1 | TRBV2 | ASSEGWASGSNEQF
TRBJ1-4 | TRBV9 | ASSTGQGDEKLF
TRBJ1-1 | TRBV19 | ASSMASKRGTEAF
TRBJ2-7 | TRBV28 | ASRIFTGPYEQY
TRBJ2-7 | TRBV5-1 | ASSPQGLAGGAEQY